Below, 13 T cell receptor beta chains from the same sample are listed, as sequenced in a study of T cells in Graves' hyperthyroidism and ophthalmopathy (dated by TCRdb to between 2018 and 2021). Library method: multiplex PCR. The run used an Illumina HiSeq 2000. The TCR beta CDR3 regions were amplified from the RNA transcripts. The TCR CDR3 was subjected to a first round of RT-PCR using the HTBI primer set and the Qiagen OneStep RT-PCR kit. In TCRdb, the public reads were trimmed at Q25 with fastp and aligned with MiXCR, with productive beta chains retained. For every CDR3 protein sequence, its rows merge into one entry that carries the most common genes and DNA. Across this sample there are under 300,000 distinct CDR3 sequences, with approximately 13% seen only once. 6.5% to 10% of the sample goes to the ten largest clones. Sequencing was carried out using blood. The receptors here all came from a middle-aged woman with Graves' hyperthyroidism.

The V call is TRBV15, the J call TRBJ1-3; D is uncertain. In germline, CDR1 is LNHNV, CDR2 YYDKDF (reference sequence). CDR3 length equals 16 residues. V lost 4 bases and J lost 0, with 13 bases in between. CDR3 loop: CATSTSGARSGNTIYF. The CDR3 DNA follows: TGTGCCACCAGCACCTCGGGCGCCCGCTCTGGAAACACCATATATTTT.

The CDR3 loop reads CASSISGLENIQYF. DNA for the CDR3: TGTGCCAGTAGTATTAGCGGACTCGAAAACATTCAGTACTTC. The chain is built from TRBV19 and TRBJ2-4; tentative D call: TRBD2 (6 bases). This CDR3 has 14 residues. With 3 bases removed from V and 5 bases from J, the gap between germline ends came to 11 bases. CDR1 and CDR2 from the germline V gene are LNHDA and SQIVND (reference sequence).

Many counts were recorded for this clonotype. J is TRBJ1-1 and V is TRBV27; D is unclear. Trimming took off 1 base at V and 6 bases at J, with 9 bases between the two ends. CDR3 size: 13 residues. Germline-derived CDR1 and CDR2 are MNHEY and SMNVEV (reference sequence). CDR3 DNA sequence: TGTGCCAGCAGTTTATTGAGAGGGCCTGAAGCTTTCTTT. Translated, it gives CASSLLRGPEAFF.

The sample holds many counts of this clonotype. The J gene is TRBJ1-4, the V gene TRBV20-1; no definite D call. With 6 bases removed from V and 10 bases from J, the gap between germline ends came to 21 bases. The CDR3 covers 14 residues. CDR1 and CDR2 from the germline V gene are DFQATT and SNEGSKA (reference sequence). The CDR3 nucleotides are TGCAGTGCGGCTGTCGGCAGCACCGTTGGAAAACTGTTTTTT. Translating it yields CSAAVGSTVGKLFF.

The sample holds a few counts of this clonotype. This sequence joins TRBV10-2 and TRBJ1-1, with TRBD1 matching 7 bases. Germline CDR1 is WSHSY and CDR2 is SAAADI. The CDR3 runs 15 residues. With 5 bases clipped from V and 1 base from J, the junction kept 7 bases outside the gene matches. In DNA form, the CDR3 reads TGCGCCAGCAGTATTACACAGGGGCCGAACACTGAAGCTTTCTTT. This sequence encodes CASSITQGPNTEAFF.

This clonotype came up a few times. The V gene is TRBV5-8, the J gene TRBJ2-1, with 9 bases matching TRBD2. V lost 3 bases, J lost 1 base, and 5 bases stayed unmatched. This CDR3 has 16 amino acids. In germline, CDR1 is SGHTS, CDR2 YDEGEE. The CDR3, as DNA: TGTGCCAGCAGCTCGTTAGCGGGAGATTCCTACAATGAGCAGTTCTTC. Translation: CASSSLAGDSYNEQFF.

This clonotype showed up many times. The DNA of the CDR3 is TGTGCCAGCAGCGCTACAGGGACCAATCAGCCCCAGCATTTT. Protein sequence: CASSATGTNQPQHF. The chain has TRBV2 and TRBJ1-5; D may be TRBD1 (6 bases). The germline CDR1 and CDR2 sequences are SNHLY and FYNNEI. This CDR3 is 14 amino acids long. V shed 6 bases and J shed 3 bases, with 12 bases lying between them.

This clonotype was observed at least ten times. This chain joins TRBV29-1 and TRBJ1-3; a weak D match, TRBD1 (6 bases). The CDR3 covers 14 residues. Germline CDR1 reads SQVTM; CDR2 reads ANQGSEA. Trimming stripped 7 bases from V and 2 bases from J, with 15 bases between. CDR3 region: CSARTDPPGNTIYF. DNA of the CDR3: TGCAGCGCCCGGACAGACCCACCTGGAAACACCATATATTTT.

About this clonotype itself: It may be a read error: a sequence one base away is much more abundant. The chain uses TRBV29-1 and TRBJ1-1; TRBD1 might be the D (6 bases). Germline CDR1 reads SQVTM; CDR2 reads ANQGSEA. This CDR3 region has 13 residues. The CDR3 coding sequence is TGCAGCGTTGCTAGGACAGTGAACACTGGAGCTTTCTTT. Amino acids: CSVARTVNTGAFF.

The chain recombines TRBV2 with TRBJ2-2, with no clear D. The V gene's germline CDR1 is SNHLY and CDR2 FYNNEI. Trimming left V 4 bases short and J 3 bases short, with 3 bases between. The CDR3 covers 12 residues. DNA for the CDR3: TGTGCCAGCAGTGTCCACACCGGGGAGCTGTTTTTT. Translated, it gives CASSVHTGELFF. The full variable domain, completed using reference TRBV2 and TRBJ2-2, is EPEVTQTPSHQVTQMGQEVILRCVPISNHLYFYWYRQILGQKVEFLVSFYNNEISEKSEIFDDQFSVERPDGSNFTLKIRSTKLEDSAMYFCASSVHTGELFFGEGSRLTVL.

This clonotype was detected a few times. The gene calls are TRBV5-6 and TRBJ2-7; TRBD1 is a possible D gene (5 bases). This CDR3 spans 18 amino acids. Germline CDR1 and CDR2: SGHDT and YYEEEE. Trimming removed 2 bases from V and 3 bases from J, with 24 bases in between. CDR3 in DNA: TGTGCCAGCAGCTTTTTTAGTCCGCGCAGGGCAGAATACTACGAGCAGTACTTC. Protein: CASSFFSPRRAEYYEQYF.

This clonotype was seen ten or more times. The chain joins TRBV6-5 to TRBJ1-2, with D possibly matching TRBD1 (5 bases). V lost 2 bases, J lost 3 bases, and 13 bases lay in between. This CDR3 has 15 residues. The germline CDR1 and CDR2 sequences are MNHEY and SVGAGI. CDR3 nucleotides: TGTGCCAGCAGTTACAGTGATGGCAGGGACTATGGCTACACCTTC. Its translation: CASSYSDGRDYGYTF.

This clonotype occurred many times. The rearrangement joins TRBV2 to TRBJ1-4; D uncertain. V gave up 4 bases and J gave up 1 base, with 13 bases separating them. This CDR3 is 16 amino acids long. CDR1 SNHLY and CDR2 FYNNEI come from the germline V gene. The DNA of the CDR3 is TGTGCCAGCAGTGCAGAATCGCCGATAACTAATGAAAAACTGTTTTTT. Encoded protein: CASSAESPITNEKLFF.